This entry lists 23 T cell receptor beta chains sequenced from one sample in a study of blood T cell repertoires in COVID-19. Measured with immunoSEQ multiplex PCR; TCRdb has only the in-frame clones, and not every one. The data hold 100,000 to 140,000 clones, with roughly 84% observed a single time. The sequencing sample was made of peripheral blood. The receptors originated from a human donor in a cohort sampled during active COVID-19.

The chain is built from TRBV30 and TRBJ2-1; a weak D match, TRBD2 (5 bases). Germline V gene data show CDR1 as GTSNPN and CDR2 as SVGIG (reference sequence). CDR3 length: 14 amino acids. Trimming removed 0 bases at V and 3 bases at J, with 9 bases between. CDR3 residues: CAWSVLSGYNEQFF. DNA of the CDR3: TGTGCCTGGAGTGTACTAAGCGGCTACAATGAGCAGTTCTTC.

This rearrangement joins TRBV27 to TRBJ2-6; possible D gene TRBD2, 5 bases. The V end was cut by 5 bases, the J end by 0 bases, with 11 bases between. The V gene's germline CDR1 is MNHEY and CDR2 SMNVEV (reference sequence). The CDR3 has 16 residues. CDR3 sequence (DNA): TGTGCCAGCAGTCCCAAGACTATCTCTGGGGCCAACGTCCTGACTTTC. Translated, it gives CASSPKTISGANVLTF.

The chain joins TRBV19 to TRBJ2-2, with D perhaps matching TRBD2 (6 bases). Deletions cut 6 bases from V and 1 base from J, with 15 bases between. Germline CDR1 is LNHDA and CDR2 is SQIVND (reference sequence). The CDR3 totals 16 residues. The CDR3 spells CASREVAGWNTGELFF. For the CDR3, the DNA is TGTGCCAGTAGGGAAGTTGCGGGGTGGAACACCGGGGAGCTGTTTTTT.

This chain uses TRBV18 with TRBJ2-3, with 7 bases identical to TRBD2. This CDR3 contains 16 residues. Unmatched junction bases numbered 7, after V lost 4 bases and J lost 0 bases. Germline V lookup: CDR1 KGHSH, CDR2 LQKENI. DNA of the CDR3: TGTGCCAGCTCACAGAGAGCGGGACTTAGCACAGATACGCAGTATTTT. This gives the protein CASSQRAGLSTDTQYF.

The chain uses TRBV29-1 and TRBJ2-3, with 8 positions matching TRBD2. The CDR3 has 14 residues. Germline trimming cut 4 bases from V and 8 bases from J; bases unmatched to any gene: 11. Germline V gene lookup returns CDR1 SQVTM and CDR2 ANQGSEA. The CDR3 loop is CSVVALAGGVTQYF. The CDR3 bases are TGCAGCGTTGTGGCGCTAGCGGGTGGTGTTACGCAGTATTTT.

A remark on this clone: This CDR3 is also generated by other DNA sequences in the sample. The rearrangement links TRBV28 to TRBJ2-1; TRBD2 aligns across 9 bases. The CDR3 has 16 residues. J gave up 1 base and V 3 bases, and 4 bases lay outside the gene matches. Germline CDR1 MDHEN, CDR2 SYDVKM. DNA for the CDR3: TGTGCCAGCAGTTTGAGCGCGGGAGGGTCCTACAATGAGCAGTTCTTC. Translated, it gives CASSLSAGGSYNEQFF.

CDR3 DNA: TGTGCCAGCAGCTTGCAGGGGGCGGGCTACGAGCAGTACTTC. Its protein product is CASSLQGAGYEQYF. The chain is built from TRBV5-4 and TRBJ2-7; 8 bases are shared with TRBD1. Germline trimming cut 1 base from V and 3 bases from J; bases unmatched to any gene: 3. Germline V CDR1 and CDR2: SGHNT, YYREEE (reference sequence). This CDR3 is 14 amino acids long.

The chain has TRBV2 and TRBJ2-7; 8 positions agree with TRBD1. Germline CDR1 reads SNHLY; CDR2 reads FYNNEI. CDR3 length: 15 residues. Losses at the gene ends were 4 bases for V and 7 bases for J; bases not matched to a gene: 12. The CDR3: CASSASQGAHEEQYF. CDR3 sequence (DNA): TGTGCCAGCAGTGCGAGTCAGGGGGCGCATGAGGAGCAGTACTTC.

The J gene is TRBJ2-4, the V gene TRBV7-9; 10 positions match TRBD1. V lost 4 bases to trimming and J lost 5 bases; unmatched junction nucleotides: 8. CDR3 length equals 16 residues. The germline gives CDR1 SEHNR, CDR2 FQNEAQ (reference sequence). The CDR3 DNA reads as TGTGCCAGCAGCTACGACAGGGGGCGCGGAGAAAACATTCAGTACTTC. The encoded protein is CASSYDRGRGENIQYF. The full variable domain, with the rest looked up from reference TRBV7-9 and TRBJ2-4, is DTGVSQNPRHKITKRGQNVTFRCDPISEHNRLYWYRQTLGQGPEFLTYFQNEAQLEKSRLLSDRFSAERPKGSFSTLEIQRTEQGDSAMYLCASSYDRGRGENIQYFGAGTRLSVL.

The chain is built from TRBV5-1 and TRBJ1-1; 10 bases line up with TRBD1. CDR3 length equals 14 residues. CDR1 is SGHRS and CDR2 is YFSETQ in the germline V gene. J gave up 6 bases and V 3 bases, and 5 bases lay outside the gene matches. The CDR3 is CASSSWTGGSEAFF. The CDR3 DNA reads as TGCGCCAGCAGCTCCTGGACAGGGGGGTCTGAAGCTTTCTTT.

The CDR3 DNA reads TGTGCCAGCAGCCAAAAGACAGGGTGGGCCTATAGCAATCAGCCCCAGCATTTT. This codes for CASSQKTGWAYSNQPQHF. V is TRBV3-1 (or the pseudogene TRBV3-2) and J is TRBJ1-5; 7 bases align to TRBD1. The trim removed 2 bases at V and 0 bases at J, leaving 10 bases unmatched. In germline, CDR1 is LGHDT, CDR2 YNNKEL (reference sequence). The CDR3 is 18 residues long.

This rearrangement joins TRBV19 to TRBJ1-1; 9 positions agree with TRBD1. The V and J ends lost 7 bases and 7 bases, in that order; junction bases with no gene match: 7. The CDR3 length is 13 residues. The germline CDR1 and CDR2 sequences are LNHDA and SQIVND (reference sequence). CDR3 nucleotides: TGTGCCAGTAAAGACAGGGGGAACTATGAAGCTTTCTTT. Its protein is CASKDRGNYEAFF.

V and J are TRBV3-1 (or the pseudogene TRBV3-2) and TRBJ2-7, with TRBD1 as a possible D gene (5 bases). The germline CDR1 and CDR2 sequences are LGHDT and YNNKEL (reference sequence). CDR3 size: 14 residues. Between the trimmed V and J ends, which lost 4 bases and 5 bases, there was a span of 15 bases. The CDR3 is CASSPYSGFNEQYV. The CDR3, as DNA: TGTGCCAGCAGCCCGTACTCAGGGTTCAACGAGCAGTACGTC.

This chain connects TRBV28 to TRBJ2-5; 9 nucleotides align to TRBD1. This CDR3 comprises 15 residues. Germline CDR1 and CDR2: MDHEN and SYDVKM. Trimming removed 7 bases from V and 5 bases from J; junction bases left unmatched: 11. For the CDR3, the DNA is TGTGCCAGCAATCCCCCGGGACAGGGTTTTGAGACCCAGTACTTC. The encoded protein is CASNPPGQGFETQYF.

The chain links TRBV30 to TRBJ2-3; D possibly corresponds to TRBD1 (6 bases). Germline V lookup: CDR1 GTSNPN, CDR2 SVGIG (reference sequence). CDR3 size: 15 residues. Between the trimmed V and J ends, which lost 1 base and 8 bases, there was a span of 19 bases. CDR3 sequence: CAWSDRATGFFTQYF. CDR3 nucleotides: TGTGCCTGGAGTGACAGGGCGACCGGGTTTTTTACGCAGTATTTT.

V usage is TRBV19 and J usage is TRBJ2-1; weak D call: TRBD2 (5 bases). CDR1 is LNHDA and CDR2 is SQIVND in the germline V gene (reference sequence). The CDR3 runs 15 residues. The V end lost 2 bases, the J end lost 8 bases, and 16 bases lay between the germline ends. The CDR3 sequence is CASSILGDGWDEQFF. The DNA for the CDR3 is TGTGCCAGTAGTATATTGGGAGATGGGTGGGATGAGCAGTTCTTC.

This sequence joins TRBV18 and TRBJ2-2; 7 nucleotides match TRBD1. This CDR3 contains 14 residues. The germline CDR1 and CDR2 sequences are KGHSH and LQKENI. J lost 6 bases, V lost 0 bases, and 1 base had no gene match. The CDR3, as DNA: TGTGCCAGCTCACCACCAGGGGGCCCCGGGGAGCTGTTTTTT. It is translated as CASSPPGGPGELFF.

The V call is TRBV3-1 (or the pseudogene TRBV3-2), the J call TRBJ1-2; TRBD1 might be the D (5 bases). The length of the CDR3 is 14 residues. The germline gives CDR1 LGHDT, CDR2 YNNKEL (reference sequence). V was trimmed by 1 base and J by 6 bases, leaving 12 bases between them. The chain's CDR3 is CASSQVAGLDGYTF. The CDR3 DNA sequence: TGTGCCAGCAGCCAAGTGGCAGGGTTGGATGGCTACACCTTC.

V and J are TRBV29-1 and TRBJ1-2; 8 bases fit TRBD1. The germline CDR1 and CDR2 sequences are SQVTM and ANQGSEA. The CDR3 is 12 amino acids. With 6 bases clipped from V and 4 bases from J, the junction kept 4 bases outside the gene matches. This CDR3 reads CSVGQDPYGYTF. For the CDR3, the DNA is TGCAGCGTGGGACAGGACCCCTATGGCTACACCTTC.

The chain uses TRBV5-4 and TRBJ1-2; a weak D match, TRBD1 (6 bases). V shed 4 bases and J shed 2 bases, with 12 bases lying between them. The CDR3 sequence is 14 residues long. Germline values: CDR1 SGHNT, CDR2 YYREEE (reference sequence). In DNA form, the CDR3 reads TGTGCCAGCAGCGTTGGGACACTCAACTATGGCTACACCTTC. Amino acids: CASSVGTLNYGYTF.

The rearrangement joins TRBV7-2 to TRBJ1-5, with D uncertain. Germline lookup yields CDR1 SGHTA and CDR2 FQGNSA. The CDR3 covers 12 residues. The germline V and J ends were trimmed by 2 bases and 6 bases, with 5 bases remaining between them. The CDR3 DNA follows: TGTGCCAGCAGCTTATTTCTTCAGCCCCAGCATTTT. This translates into CASSLFLQPQHF.

As regards this clone: Other nucleotide sequences in the sample specify the same CDR3. The chain employs TRBV28 and TRBJ2-3, with 10 positions matching TRBD1. The trim removed 4 bases at V and 6 bases at J, leaving 4 bases unmatched. This CDR3 region has 14 residues. Germline values: CDR1 MDHEN, CDR2 SYDVKM. The CDR3 DNA sequence: TGTGCCAGCAGTTCGGGACAGGGGACCGATACGCAGTATTTT. Translating it yields CASSSGQGTDTQYF.

This rearrangement joins TRBV11-2 to TRBJ1-2; the match to TRBD1 covers 8 bases. CDR3 length: 15 amino acids. The germline V gene has CDR1 SGHAT and CDR2 FQNNGV. V lost 4 bases to trimming and J lost 7 bases; unmatched junction nucleotides: 11. The CDR3 here is CASSSLQGAFFGYTF. In nucleotides, the CDR3 is TGTGCCAGCAGCTCCCTCCAGGGGGCTTTTTTTGGCTACACCTTC.